This entry concerns a single T cell receptor (beta chain). The data were obtained in a study of blood T cell repertoires in COVID-19. Study overall: Sites in the United States, Italy and Spain provided acute and convalescent COVID-19 samples. Sources were T cells, B-cell-depleted T cells, or PBMCs; the material itself was cDNA or gDNA.

The V gene end was trimmed by 1 base and the J gene end by 3 bases; junction bases not matched to a gene: 4. The CDR3 totals 15 residues. From germline, CDR1 is SEHNR and CDR2 FQNEAQ (reference sequence). As processed by the authors: Researchers report that nucleated cell counts were estimated from reference gene primer amplification. Clones were sequenced by immunoSEQ multiplex PCR, and TCRdb holds only the in-frame ones, with some missing. That table is the source of V, J and clone size, and D and trimming were worked out from the DNA. The sample holds around 200,000 clones; about 85% are singletons and the top ten take about 4.9%.

The V call is TRBV7-9, the J call TRBJ2-7; 9 nucleotides agree with TRBD2. The sequenced sample consisted of peripheral blood. This TCR was sampled from an elderly woman with acute or convalescent COVID-19. This CDR3 is CASSLGLAGIYEQYF. CDR3 DNA sequence: TGTGCCAGCAGCTTAGGCCTAGCGGGAATCTACGAGCAGTACTTC.